Described below is a single TCR beta chain sequence and its context. Its antigen is unknown. These data come from a study of T-cell memory formation after mild COVID-19. Turning to the study itself: There were largely donor-specific TCR clusters.

TCRdb re-called the 5' RACE reads with MiXCR, one entry per CDR3 protein. The sample carries approximately 400,000 distinct CDR3 sequences, approximately 18% recorded once. Germline V gene lookup returns CDR1 MNHEY and CDR2 SMNVEV (reference sequence). This CDR3 is 15 amino acids long. V was cut by 2 bases and J by 4 bases, with 15 bases left in between. Regarding the study as a whole: Clones that shrank (day 15 to 85) were balanced CD4/CD8, whereas later expanders leaned CD4+.

This clonotype was obtained from a man aged 18 to 30 who had mild COVID-19 (a few samples of this study predate the infection). Cell type and time point are not known. Sequencing input: PBMCs or a T cell subset sorted from them (not recorded which). The genes are TRBV27 and TRBJ2-7; perhaps D is TRBD1 or TRBD2 (5 bases each). DNA for the CDR3: TGTGCCAGCAGTTTAGCCGCCGGGACGGAATACGAGCAGTACTTC. Its translation: CASSLAAGTEYEQYF.